Below, one TCR beta chain is given with its context. Germline loops: CDR1 SGHAT, CDR2 FQNNGV. With V trimmed by 4 bases and J by 0 bases, 12 bases remained unmatched. This CDR3 region has 18 residues. The sample belongs to a study of OX40 agonist ivuxolimab in advanced cancers. Sequencing used immunoSEQ multiplex PCR; TCRdb keeps in-frame clones, though not all of them. The table has roughly 17,000 clones, 70% to 85% seen once. The gene calls are TRBV11-2 and TRBJ2-5; 9 bases fit TRBD2. Sequences were derived from CD4+ or CD8+ T cells sorted from blood, sampled in a trial of the OX40 agonist ivuxolimab. This TCR derives from an adult with an advanced solid tumor such as melanoma, head and neck, liver or kidney cancer. The CDR3 nucleotides read TGTGCCAGCAGCTGGGAATTTAGCGGGAGAGGCGACCAAGAGACCCAGTACTTC. As protein: CASSWEFSGRGDQETQYF. The full variable domain, its missing parts supplied by reference TRBV11-2 and TRBJ2-5, is EAGVAQSPRYKIIEKRQSVAFWCNPISGHATLYWYQQILGQGPKLLIQFQNNGVVDDSQLPKDRFSAERLKGVDSTLKIQPAKLEDSAVYLCASSWEFSGRGDQETQYFGPGTRLLVL.